This T cell receptor (beta chain) was identified in a study of T-cell memory formation after mild COVID-19. A remark on this clonotype: The antigen is undetermined.

Findings of the study overall: The study found balanced CD4/CD8 in clones contracting day 15 to 85 and a CD4+ lean in later expanders. The study found contracting CD4+ clones mainly in CM and EM and contracting CD8+ clones in EMRA.

From 5'RACE with constant-segment primers came TCR alpha and TCR beta cDNA libraries that carried sample barcodes and UMIs. From the 5' RACE reads, TCRdb called clonotypes with MiXCR, one entry per CDR3 protein. The profile shows roughly 610,000 distinct CDR3 sequences, roughly 17% of them singletons. Germline CDR1 reads SGHRS; CDR2 reads YFSETQ. The CDR3 totals 15 residues. V lost 0 bases to trimming and J lost 6 bases, with 13 bases between them. V usage is TRBV5-1 and J usage is TRBJ1-5; D may be TRBD1 (5 bases). This clonotype was obtained from an adult woman who had mild COVID-19 (a few samples of this study predate the infection). Cell type and time point are not known. Sequenced: PBMCs or a T cell subset sorted from them (not recorded which). DNA for the CDR3: TGCGCCAGCAGCTTGGATCCCGGGGACGGTCAGCCCCAGCATTTT. Protein sequence: CASSLDPGDGQPQHF.